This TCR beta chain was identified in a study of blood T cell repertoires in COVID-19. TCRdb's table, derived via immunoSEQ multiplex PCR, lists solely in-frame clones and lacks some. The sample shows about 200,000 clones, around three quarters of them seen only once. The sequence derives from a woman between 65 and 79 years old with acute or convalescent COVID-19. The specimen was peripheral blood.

The CDR3 spells CASTPGGAEGELFF. As DNA, the CDR3 is TGTGCCAGCACCCCCGGGGGGGCTGAAGGGGAGCTGTTTTTT. The rearrangement joins TRBV28 to TRBJ2-2; 8 nucleotides line up with TRBD2. CDR1 and CDR2 from the germline V gene are MDHEN and SYDVKM. The CDR3 consists of 14 residues. Germline trimming cut 7 bases from V and 8 bases from J; bases unmatched to any gene: 9.